One sample yielded the 30 T cell receptor beta chains listed below, sequenced in a study of T cells in women clearing cervical HPV infection. Repertoires were generated with immunoSEQ multiplex PCR, while TCRdb's copy carries only in-frame clones and drops some. This repertoire includes about 23,000 clones. The specimen sequenced was blood buffy coat. Source of these receptors: a woman aged 18 to 75 with a cervical HPV16 infection that either progressed to CIN3+ or cleared (not recorded which).

A note on this clone: The observed sequence ends 3 residues before the CDR3 terminus, with the missing tail filled in from the germline J gene. The J gene is TRBJ1-2, the V gene TRBV7-3, with D perhaps TRBD1 (6 bases). CDR3 length equals 14 residues. Germline V gene lookup returns CDR1 SGHTA and CDR2 FQGTGA. Here the CDR3 reads CASSLSQGDNDYTF. The DNA read from the CDR3 is TGTGCCAGCAGCTTATCACAGGGTGATAATGAC.

Points on this clone: The CDR3 end lies 3 residues beyond the end of the read and is filled in from the germline J gene. The rearrangement joins TRBV20-1 to TRBJ2-3; 8 nucleotides line up with TRBD2. CDR3 length: 15 residues. The junction had 8 bases not matched to a gene; V was cut back by 1 base and J by 5 bases. Germline V gene sequence: CDR1 DFQATT, CDR2 SNEGSKA (reference sequence). CDR3 DNA (partial): TGCAGTGCTAGAGGTCCTGGACTAGCTATAGATACG. Amino acid sequence: CSARGPGLAIDT. The whole CDR3 sequence is CSARGPGLAIDTQYF.

Comments on this clone: The CDR3 goes on 3 residues after the read ends, and that part is filled in from the germline J gene. V is TRBV6-2 or TRBV6-3 and J is TRBJ2-7, with TRBD1 matching 10 bases. The CDR3 has 16 amino acids. With V trimmed by 0 bases and J by 4 bases, 6 bases remained unmatched. The germline V gene encodes CDR1 MNHEY and CDR2 SVGEGT. CDR3 in amino acids: CASSYSKTGGQYEQYF. The CDR3 DNA, read in part, is TGTGCCAGCAGTTACTCGAAGACAGGGGGCCAATACGAG.

This clone is labeled medium-sized based on frequency. The sequence runs out 3 residues before the end of the CDR3; the remainder is reconstructed from the germline J gene. The V and J genes are TRBV29-1 and TRBJ2-1, with 9 bases identical to TRBD1. The germline V gene has CDR1 SQVTM and CDR2 ANQGSEA. This CDR3 has 13 amino acids. Trimming took 7 bases from V and 7 from J; bases not matched to a gene: 8. The CDR3 DNA, read in part, is TGCAGCGGCTGGACAGGGGAAATGAATGAG. Amino acid sequence: CSGWTGEMNE. The complete CDR3 sequence is CSGWTGEMNEQFF.

Remarks on this clone: The CDR3 end falls 3 residues outside the read, so it is completed with the germline J gene. This chain uses TRBV12-3 or TRBV12-4 with TRBJ2-3; TRBD2 agrees at 7 bases. V was clipped by 3 bases and J by 4 bases; unmatched bases: 13. The CDR3 contains 17 residues. CDR3 region: CASSLFGGSMLSDTQYF. Incomplete CDR3 DNA: TGTGCCAGCAGTTTGTTTGGCGGGAGTATGCTCTCAGATACG.

With regard to this clone: Read coverage stops 3 residues before the CDR3 terminus; the germline J gene supplies the remainder. The J gene is TRBJ2-1, the V gene TRBV11-2; 9 positions match TRBD2. The CDR3 sequence is 15 residues long. V was clipped by 2 bases and J by 8 bases; unmatched bases: 7. The V gene's germline CDR1 is SGHAT and CDR2 FQNNGV. The CDR3 bases that were read are TGTGCCAGCAGCTTACGGATAGCGGGAGCCCATGAG. Translating gives CASSLRIAGAHE. The entire CDR3 is CASSLRIAGAHEQFF.

Points on this clone: The DNA ends 3 residues before the CDR3 does, and the rest of the CDR3 is filled in from the germline J gene. This rearrangement joins TRBV27 to TRBJ2-2; tentative D call: TRBD2 (6 bases). Trimming stripped 5 bases from V and 0 bases from J, with 10 bases between. The CDR3 extends over 15 amino acids. Germline CDR1 MNHEY, CDR2 SMNVEV (reference sequence). The CDR3 bases that were read are TGTGCCAGCAGTCCTCTAGCGCCGAACACCGGGGAG. Its protein product is CASSPLAPNTGE. From start to end, the CDR3 is CASSPLAPNTGELFF.

Regarding this clone: The read is 3 residues too short to cover the CDR3 end, so that end is filled in from the germline J gene. This chain joins TRBV19 and TRBJ2-1, with 8 nucleotides matching TRBD1. CDR1 is LNHDA and CDR2 is SQIVND in the germline V gene (reference sequence). CDR3 length: 15 residues. V dropped 4 bases and J dropped 0; count of bases not matched to a gene: 2. CDR3 protein: CASSSDRGSYNEQFF. The CDR3 bases that were read are TGTGCCAGTAGTAGCGACAGGGGCTCCTACAATGAG.

In regard to this clone: The read stops 3 residues short of the end of the CDR3; the missing end is completed from the germline J gene. This chain uses TRBV30 with TRBJ1-2, with TRBD1 identical over 9 bases. This CDR3 region has 13 residues. V dropped 8 bases and J dropped 7; count of bases not matched to a gene: 11. Germline V gives CDR1 GTSNPN, CDR2 SVGIG (reference sequence). The CDR3 protein is CAGGSTGGAGYTF. The sequenced part of the CDR3 DNA is TGTGCCGGGGGGTCTACAGGGGGCGCTGGC.

As concerns this clone: Read data end 3 residues before the CDR3 end; the end is taken from the germline J gene. The chain employs TRBV19 and TRBJ2-5; the D is unclear. CDR1 is LNHDA, CDR2 SQIVND, per germline (reference sequence). V lost 1 base, J lost 5 bases, and 8 bases lay in between. The CDR3 consists of 13 residues. Incomplete CDR3 DNA: TGTGCCAGTAGTATAGCAACGAGGGAGACC. This codes for CASSIATRET. The complete CDR3 sequence is CASSIATRETQYF.

About this clone: The observed sequence ends 3 residues before the CDR3 terminus, with the missing tail filled in from the germline J gene. The V gene is TRBV29-1, the J gene TRBJ2-1; possibly TRBD1 for D (8 bases). Germline V gene data show CDR1 as SQVTM and CDR2 as ANQGSEA. V was shortened by 8 bases and J by 5 bases, with 16 bases between the two germline ends. This CDR3 has 13 amino acids. The covered CDR3 bases are TGCAGCTCTGACAGGGGAGGGGACAATGAG. It is translated as CSSDRGGDNE. The full CDR3 reads CSSDRGGDNEQFF.

As for this clone: The CDR3 extends 3 residues past the end of the read, so its final part is completed from the germline J gene. The chain carries TRBV2 and TRBJ2-1; D unclear. CDR3 length: 11 residues. Germline V lookup: CDR1 SNHLY, CDR2 FYNNEI. Trimming removed 11 bases at V and 3 bases at J, with 8 bases between. CDR3 sequence: CASNFYNEQFF. The part of the CDR3 DNA that was read is TGTGCCTCGAACTTCTACAATGAG.

Of note for this clone: Read data end 3 residues before the CDR3 end; the end is taken from the germline J gene. V gene TRBV20-1 combines with J gene TRBJ1-5, with D possibly matching TRBD1 (6 bases). This CDR3 is 16 amino acids long. V was shortened by 3 bases and J by 2 bases, with 17 bases between the two germline ends. In germline, CDR1 is DFQATT, CDR2 SNEGSKA (reference sequence). The covered CDR3 bases are TGCAGTGCTAGGGGGTCCCGGGACAAGGGCAATCAGCCC. The encoded protein is CSARGSRDKGNQP. The whole CDR3 sequence is CSARGSRDKGNQPQHF.

Notes on this clone: Read coverage stops 3 residues before the CDR3 terminus; the germline J gene supplies the remainder. The chain couples TRBV5-1 to TRBJ2-2; 7 bases agree with TRBD2. Germline V gene sequence: CDR1 SGHRS, CDR2 YFSETQ. The CDR3 runs to 14 residues. The CDR3 protein is CASSFGTNNEKLFF. The sequenced part of the CDR3 DNA is TGCGCCAGCAGCTTCGGGACTAACAATGAAAAG.

In the case of this clone: The sequenced fragment ends 3 residues before the CDR3 boundary, so the rest is inferred from the germline J gene. The chain employs TRBV4-1 and TRBJ2-3; 7 nucleotides agree with TRBD2. Trimming removed 4 bases from V and 2 bases from J; junction bases left unmatched: 9. The CDR3 loop spans 16 amino acids. Germline CDR1 and CDR2: MGHRA and YSYEKL. The CDR3 protein is CASSPPNRGDTDTQYF. The CDR3 DNA, read in part, is TGCGCCAGCAGCCCTCCTAACCGGGGGGACACAGATACG.

Remarks on this clone: The read stops 3 residues short of the end of the CDR3; the missing end is completed from the germline J gene. The rearrangement uses TRBV30 and TRBJ1-2; 9 bases align to TRBD1. The CDR3 loop spans 14 amino acids. Germline V CDR1 and CDR2: GTSNPN, SVGIG (reference sequence). The trim removed 0 bases at V and 7 bases at J, leaving 6 bases unmatched. CDR3 amino acids: CAWSVTLTGGGYTF. The DNA read from the CDR3 is TGTGCCTGGAGTGTAACTCTGACAGGGGGTGGC. The full variable domain, its missing parts supplied by reference TRBV30 and TRBJ1-2, is SQTIHQWPATLVQPVGSPLSLECTVEGTSNPNLYWYRQAAGRGLQLLFYSVGIGQISSEVPQNLSASRPQDRQFILSSKKLLLSDSGFYLCAWSVTLTGGGYTFGSGTRLTVV.

Of note for this clone: The CDR3 goes on 3 residues after the read ends, and that part is filled in from the germline J gene. This sequence joins TRBV28 and TRBJ1-2; the D is unclear. The CDR3 contains 14 residues. V shed 3 bases and J shed 2 bases, with 10 bases lying between them. Germline CDR1 is MDHEN and CDR2 is SYDVKM. Incomplete CDR3 DNA: TGTGCCAGCAGTTTTCCAGGAGGAAACTATGGC. Protein product: CASSFPGGNYG. The whole CDR3 sequence is CASSFPGGNYGYTF.

About this clone itself: The read gets to within 3 residues of the CDR3 end, and the germline J gene fills in the rest. The rearrangement links TRBV4-1 to TRBJ2-3; 12 bases line up with TRBD1. CDR1 is MGHRA, CDR2 YSYEKL, per germline. The CDR3 spans 18 residues. The ends lost 1 base at V and 5 bases at J; junction bases unmatched: 10. The CDR3 region is CASSQGPGTGGSGDTQYF. The sequenced CDR3 bases are TGCGCCAGCAGCCAAGGTCCCGGGACAGGGGGCTCGGGAGATACG.

A remark on this clone: The CDR3 end falls 3 residues outside the read, so it is completed with the germline J gene. The J gene is TRBJ1-1, the V gene TRBV7-8, with a tentative D call TRBD1 (5 bases). This CDR3 is 13 amino acids long. From germline, CDR1 is SGHVS and CDR2 FQNEAQ. Deletions cut 5 bases from V and 3 bases from J, with 10 bases between. Incomplete CDR3 DNA: TGTGCCAGCAGCCTCGGAGGGGACACTGAA. Encoded protein: CASSLGGDTE. The CDR3 in its entirety is CASSLGGDTEAFF.

The CDR3 reads CASIRVGGRWNQPQHF. CDR3 bases read: TGTGCCAGTATCAGGGTCGGGGGGAGATGGAATCAGCCC. This chain joins TRBV19 and TRBJ1-5; the D gene is possibly TRBD1 (5 bases). Coverage ceases 3 residues before the CDR3 finishes, and the germline J gene fills in the end. V gave up 7 bases and J gave up 4 bases, with 20 bases separating them. Germline V gene data show CDR1 as LNHDA and CDR2 as SQIVND (reference sequence). The CDR3 contains 16 residues.

With regard to this clone: The read gets to within 3 residues of the CDR3 end, and the germline J gene fills in the rest. The V gene is TRBV5-1, the J gene TRBJ2-1, with 8 nucleotides matching TRBD2. Germline CDR1 reads SGHRS; CDR2 reads YFSETQ. The CDR3 loop spans 15 amino acids. V shed 0 bases and J 3 bases; nucleotides not matched to a gene: 2. The CDR3 is CASSLAGGNYNEQFF. The sequenced part of the CDR3 DNA is TGCGCCAGCAGCTTGGCGGGGGGGAACTACAATGAG.

Regarding this clone: The read is 3 residues too short to cover the CDR3 end, so that end is filled in from the germline J gene. The V gene is TRBV7-9, the J gene TRBJ1-4; D is unclear. CDR3 length equals 13 residues. V lost 3 bases and J 1 base, leaving 3 bases between the germline ends. Germline V gene lookup returns CDR1 SEHNR and CDR2 FQNEAQ (reference sequence). This CDR3 is CASSFQTNEKLFF. CDR3 DNA, as far as it was read: TGTGCCAGCAGCTTCCAAACTAATGAAAAA.

In the case of this clone: The read finishes 3 residues shy of the CDR3 end, and the germline J gene is used to complete it. V and J are TRBV7-2 and TRBJ2-1; TRBD1 matches 7 bases. The junction had 3 bases not matched to a gene; V was cut back by 5 bases and J by 2 bases. The CDR3 has 14 amino acids. Germline values: CDR1 SGHTA, CDR2 FQGNSA. CDR3 region: CASSPDRAYNEQFF. CDR3 DNA (partial): TGTGCCAGCAGCCCCGACAGGGCCTACAATGAG.

Note on this clone: The read comes to an end 3 residues before the CDR3 does, leaving the germline J gene to fill in the end. The chain is built from TRBV29-1 and TRBJ1-1; TRBD1 matches at 8 bases. Looked up from germline, CDR1 is SQVTM and CDR2 is ANQGSEA. V trimming: 4 bases; J trimming: 3 bases; junction bases outside the gene matches: 4. The CDR3 is 13 amino acids. CDR3 protein: CSVGDRGDTEAFF. Partial CDR3 DNA: TGCAGCGTTGGCGACAGGGGTGACACTGAA.

For this clone: The CDR3 end lies 3 residues beyond the end of the read and is filled in from the germline J gene. The genes are TRBV11-3 and TRBJ1-1; possibly TRBD1 for D (5 bases). V dropped 1 base and J dropped 5 bases, with 14 bases sitting between them. The CDR3 runs to 15 residues. Germline loops: CDR1 SGHNT, CDR2 YENEEA. This CDR3 is CASSLAGVAGTEAFF. The CDR3 DNA, read in part, is TGTGCCAGCAGCTTAGCGGGGGTGGCGGGGACTGAA.

About this clone itself: The read ends 3 residues before the CDR3 terminus; that terminus is restored from the germline J gene. The genes are TRBV27 and TRBJ2-6; D is undetermined. This CDR3 spans 15 amino acids. V was pared by 5 bases and J by 2 bases, with 10 bases between. CDR1 MNHEY and CDR2 SMNVEV come from the germline V gene (reference sequence). The sequenced part of the CDR3 DNA is TGTGCCAGCAGTCCACTACGAGCTGGGGCCAACGTC. It encodes CASSPLRAGANV. The complete CDR3 protein is CASSPLRAGANVLTF.

Details on this clone: Coverage ceases 3 residues before the CDR3 finishes, and the germline J gene fills in the end. The genes are TRBV7-6 and TRBJ2-6; TRBD1 matches at 11 bases. The germline gives CDR1 SGHVS, CDR2 FNYEAQ. The CDR3 is made up of 17 amino acids. With V trimmed by 5 bases and J by 0 bases, 3 bases remained unmatched. Partial CDR3 DNA: TGTGCCAGCAGCGCCGGGACAGGGGGCTCTGGGGCCAACGTC. It codes for CASSAGTGGSGANV. In full, the CDR3 reads CASSAGTGGSGANVLTF.

As for this clone: The sequenced fragment ends 3 residues before the CDR3 boundary, so the rest is inferred from the germline J gene. The gene calls are TRBV11-2 and TRBJ1-2; D perhaps matches TRBD1 (6 bases). Germline V lookup: CDR1 SGHAT, CDR2 FQNNGV. This CDR3 comprises 13 residues. The chain's CDR3 is CASSQAGGGGYTF. The DNA read from the CDR3 is TGTGCCAGCAGCCAGGCTGGAGGGGGAGGC.

Of note for this clone: At one boundary the junction diverges from the germline segment, which might be a read error. The read falls 3 residues short of the CDR3 end, and the missing part is taken from the germline J gene. The same CDR3 can be traced to other DNA sequences in this sample. The chain employs TRBV7-9 and TRBJ2-7; TRBD1 is a possible D gene (6 bases). CDR3 length: 13 residues. The germline V gene has CDR1 SEHNR and CDR2 FQNEAQ (reference sequence). The CDR3 sequence: CTSSWGQAYEQYF. CDR3 DNA, as far as it was read: TGTACCAGCAGCTGGGGGCAAGCCTACGAG.

CDR3 amino acids: CASSEGTLDRAKNIQYF. The covered CDR3 bases are TGTGCCAGCAGTGAGGGGACCCTAGACAGGGCCAAAAACATT. The rearrangement links TRBV2 to TRBJ2-4; maybe TRBD1 (6 bases). The sequence runs out 3 residues before the end of the CDR3; the remainder is reconstructed from the germline J gene. The CDR3 runs 17 residues. Germline-derived CDR1 and CDR2 are SNHLY and FYNNEI. Trimming removed 3 bases from V and 1 base from J, with 16 bases in between.